A single sample is the source of the 21 T cell receptor beta chains below, sequenced in a study of shared clonotypes between healthy human individuals. Repertoires were generated with immunoSEQ multiplex PCR, while TCRdb's copy carries only in-frame clones and drops some. The sample yields about 960,000 clones, more than 75% seen once. Sequences were obtained from memory CD4+ T cells sorted from blood. Subset specified: CD45RA-negative fraction. The source is a man between 18 and 35 years old in good health.

This clone has ten or more counts. The CDR3 DNA follows: TGTGCCTGGAGCCCGACGCCCCGCGGTTCCAGTCGTGGGGAGACCCAGTACTTC. It translates to CAWSPTPRGSSRGETQYF. The V and J genes are TRBV30 and TRBJ2-5; no firm D call. The CDR3 loop spans 18 amino acids. Germline assignment: CDR1 GTSNPN and CDR2 SVGIG (reference sequence). V shed 3 bases and J shed 5 bases, with 28 bases lying between them.

This clone has a handful of counts. The chain combines TRBV19 with TRBJ1-1; 9 bases map to TRBD1. The germline gives CDR1 LNHDA, CDR2 SQIVND (reference sequence). V trimming: 1 base; J trimming: 7 bases; junction bases outside the gene matches: 19. The CDR3 runs to 19 residues. CDR3 sequence (DNA): TGTGCCAGTAGTATAGGTGCTCGCTGGGGGACAGGGCAACTCCATGAAGCTTTCTTT. This sequence encodes CASSIGARWGTGQLHEAFF.

The chain links TRBV5-1 to TRBJ1-2; D uncertain. The CDR3 spans 13 residues. The germline V gene encodes CDR1 SGHRS and CDR2 YFSETQ. V gave up 0 bases and J gave up 8 bases, with 11 bases separating them. Here the CDR3 DNA reads TGCGCCAGCAGCTTGGAGTCTATTGGAGGCTACACCTTC. This codes for CASSLESIGGYTF.

The chain is built from TRBV7-8 and TRBJ2-1, with 12 bases fitting TRBD2. The trim removed 3 bases at V and 6 bases at J, leaving 3 bases unmatched. This CDR3 is built from 15 residues. CDR1 and CDR2 (germline): SGHVS, FQNEAQ. The CDR3: CASSLWTSGTNEQFF. In DNA, the CDR3 is TGTGCCAGCAGCTTGTGGACTAGCGGGACCAATGAGCAGTTCTTC.

The genes are TRBV7-9 and TRBJ2-3, with D perhaps TRBD1 or TRBD2 (5 bases each). Germline assignment: CDR1 SEHNR and CDR2 FQNEAQ (reference sequence). The CDR3 length is 16 residues. V was shortened by 5 bases and J by 5 bases, with 20 bases between the two germline ends. The CDR3 loop is CASSPGTAVGVDTQYF. Written as DNA, the CDR3 is TGTGCCAGCAGCCCTGGGACCGCCGTTGGGGTAGATACGCAGTATTTT.

The chain combines TRBV7-8 with TRBJ2-5; the D call may be TRBD1 or TRBD2 (5 bases each). The germline V gene has CDR1 SGHVS and CDR2 FQNEAQ. The CDR3 length is 16 residues. Trimming took 4 bases from V and 4 from J, leaving 19 bases between them. CDR3 loop: CASSSPNGERGETQYF. In DNA, the CDR3 is TGTGCCAGCAGCTCCCCCAACGGGGAGAGGGGAGAGACCCAGTACTTC. The full variable domain, rest sourced from reference TRBV7-8 and TRBJ2-5, is GAGVSQSPRYKVAKRGQDVALRCDPISGHVSLFWYQQALGQGPEFLTYFQNEAQLDKSGLPSDRFFAERPEGSVSTLKIQRTQQEDSAVYLCASSSPNGERGETQYFGPGTRLLVL.

The chain joins TRBV11-2 to TRBJ1-3; D remains ambiguous. V dropped 2 bases and J dropped 4 bases, with 12 bases sitting between them. The CDR3 sequence is 15 residues long. From germline, CDR1 is SGHAT and CDR2 FQNNGV. Here the CDR3 reads CASSLSTGYGNTIYF. The CDR3 DNA reads TGTGCCAGCAGCTTATCGACGGGGTACGGAAACACCATATATTTT.

V is TRBV2 and J is TRBJ2-1, with D possibly being TRBD1 or TRBD2 (5 bases each). The CDR3 contains 15 residues. In germline, CDR1 is SNHLY, CDR2 FYNNEI. V shed 5 bases and J shed 0 bases, with 11 bases lying between them. The CDR3 bases are TGTGCCAGCAGTCGAGGGGAGAGCTCCTACAATGAGCAGTTCTTC. Protein: CASSRGESSYNEQFF.

V is TRBV9 and J is TRBJ2-4, with 14 bases that match TRBD2. The CDR3 covers 18 residues. V gave up 2 bases and J gave up 8 bases; unmatched junction bases: 12. Germline CDR1 and CDR2: SGDLS and YYNGEE. The CDR3: CASSVSPGTSGRVDIQYF. Here the CDR3 DNA reads TGTGCCAGCAGCGTGAGCCCCGGGACTAGCGGGAGAGTCGACATTCAGTACTTC. Supplemented by reference TRBV9 and TRBJ2-4, the full variable domain reads DSGVTQTPKHLITATGQRVTLRCSPRSGDLSVYWYQQSLDQGLQFLIQYYNGEERAKGNILERFSAQQFPDLHSELNLSSLELGDSALYFCASSVSPGTSGRVDIQYFGAGTRLSVL.

The chain uses TRBV5-4 and TRBJ2-2, with 7 bases matching TRBD2. The CDR3 is made up of 14 amino acids. V shed 4 bases and J 3 bases; nucleotides not matched to a gene: 3. Germline CDR1 is SGHNT and CDR2 is YYREEE (reference sequence). The CDR3 is CASSRGGDTGELFF. DNA of the CDR3: TGTGCCAGCAGCAGGGGAGGGGACACCGGGGAGCTGTTTTTT.

The chain combines TRBV6-1 with TRBJ1-5; 7 bases match TRBD1. CDR1 is MNHNS, CDR2 SASEGT, per germline. The V and J ends lost 4 bases and 6 bases, in that order; junction bases with no gene match: 12. This CDR3 spans 16 amino acids. The CDR3 protein is CASSGEGAVFFQPQHF. CDR3 sequence (DNA): TGTGCCAGCAGTGGAGAGGGGGCAGTTTTCTTTCAGCCCCAGCATTTT.

V gene TRBV18 combines with J gene TRBJ1-1, with D perhaps TRBD1 (5 bases). Deletions cut 0 bases from V and 1 base from J, with 12 bases between. CDR3 size: 16 residues. Looked up from germline, CDR1 is KGHSH and CDR2 is LQKENI. CDR3 in amino acids: CASSPPGRGGNTEAFF. In DNA form, the CDR3 reads TGTGCCAGCTCACCACCGGGACGAGGAGGGAACACTGAAGCTTTCTTT.

V usage is TRBV5-1 and J usage is TRBJ2-5; 7 nucleotides line up with TRBD1. The CDR3 runs to 15 residues. J gave up 3 bases and V 6 bases, and 11 bases lay outside the gene matches. CDR1 and CDR2 from the germline V gene are SGHRS and YFSETQ. The CDR3, as DNA: TGCGCCAGCACTTATTTACCGGGACAGAAAGAGACCCAGTACTTC. Protein product: CASTYLPGQKETQYF.

The gene calls are TRBV11-2 and TRBJ2-2; 12 bases align to TRBD2. J gave up 1 base and V 10 bases, and 7 bases lay outside the gene matches. Germline loops: CDR1 SGHAT, CDR2 FQNNGV. The CDR3 length is 16 residues. CDR3 bases: TGTGCCACCTCAGAGACTAGCGGGAGGAACACCGGGGAGCTGTTTTTT. Translating it yields CATSETSGRNTGELFF.

The V call is TRBV6-5, the J call TRBJ2-1; D is unclear. The CDR3 is 13 amino acids. V lost 4 bases and J lost 1, with 5 bases in between. Germline lookup yields CDR1 MNHEY and CDR2 SVGAGI. The CDR3 sequence is CASSSLSYNEQFF. CDR3 coding DNA: TGTGCCAGCAGTTCTCTATCCTACAATGAGCAGTTCTTC.

This clone came up a few times. The chain has TRBV28 and TRBJ2-1; 7 nucleotides match TRBD1. The V gene end was trimmed by 2 bases and the J gene end by 1 base; junction bases not matched to a gene: 5. CDR1 is MDHEN, CDR2 SYDVKM, per germline. The CDR3 is made up of 16 amino acids. This CDR3 is CASSLRQGMSYNEQFF. CDR3 nucleotide sequence: TGTGCCAGCAGTTTACGACAGGGCATGTCCTACAATGAGCAGTTCTTC.

The J gene is TRBJ2-7, the V gene TRBV13; 9 nucleotides match TRBD1. Germline V gene data show CDR1 as PRHDT and CDR2 as FYEKMQ (reference sequence). This CDR3 has 14 amino acids. V lost 0 bases to trimming and J lost 4 bases; unmatched junction nucleotides: 1. CDR3 sequence (DNA): TGTGCCAGCAGCTTAGGGGACAGGGGTTACGAGCAGTACTTC. Translation gives CASSLGDRGYEQYF. The full variable domain, rest sourced from reference TRBV13 and TRBJ2-7, is AAGVIQSPRHLIKEKRETATLKCYPIPRHDTVYWYQQGPGQDPQFLISFYEKMQSDKGSIPDRFSAQQFSDYHSELNMSSLELGDSALYFCASSLGDRGYEQYFGPGTRLTVT.

This clone was seen a single time. The sample has other DNA sequences that encode this CDR3 too. J is TRBJ2-5 and V is TRBV5-4; D unclear. Trimming stripped 5 bases from V and 0 bases from J, with 5 bases between. Germline-derived CDR1 and CDR2 are SGHNT and YYREEE (reference sequence). This CDR3 spans 12 amino acids. CDR3 residues: CASSRDQETQYF. The CDR3 coding sequence is TGTGCCAGCAGTAGGGACCAAGAGACCCAGTACTTC.

The chain couples TRBV10-3 to TRBJ1-2, with TRBD1 identical over 7 bases. V gave up 5 bases and J gave up 2 bases; unmatched junction bases: 5. The CDR3 has 14 residues. Germline V gives CDR1 ENHRY, CDR2 SYGVKD. CDR3 sequence reads: CAISRTGGNYGYTF. The CDR3 coding sequence is TGTGCCATCAGTAGGACAGGAGGAAACTATGGCTACACCTTC.

The CDR3 sequence: CASSSEQGSEAFF. CDR3 nucleotide sequence: TGCGCCAGCAGCTCCGAACAGGGCTCTGAAGCTTTCTTT. The chain employs TRBV5-1 and TRBJ1-1, with TRBD1 as a possible D gene (6 bases). Trimming stripped 3 bases from V and 6 bases from J, with 12 bases between. The CDR3 extends over 13 amino acids. Looked up from germline, CDR1 is SGHRS and CDR2 is YFSETQ.

V gene TRBV7-6 combines with J gene TRBJ2-1; D may match TRBD1 or TRBD2 (6 bases each). The V end lost 1 base, the J end lost 5 bases, and 9 bases lay between the germline ends. Germline-derived CDR1 and CDR2 are SGHVS and FNYEAQ. CDR3 size: 14 residues. The CDR3 here is CASSLVGGDNEQFF. In nucleotides, the CDR3 is TGTGCCAGCAGCTTAGTCGGGGGCGACAATGAGCAGTTCTTC.